This T cell receptor (beta chain) was obtained from a study of pediatric ulcerative colitis (dated by TCRdb to about 2019). For the study in its entirety: Of the ulcerative colitis patients, about seven had pancolitis and two had left-sided colitis, and histology in every patient was consistent with ulcerative colitis. By Pediatric Ulcerative Colitis Activity Index, two patients had mild disease, several had moderate disease and three had acute severe colitis. From nine newly diagnosed, treatment-naive pediatric ulcerative colitis patients and four non-IBD control children, paired blood and rectal samples were collected.

V trim: 3 bases; J trim: 3 bases; unmatched bases: 9. The CDR3 measures 16 amino acids from cysteine to phenylalanine. Of the read, only the CDR3 DNA is kept; its 48 bases are in frame from base 1. Per the germline V gene (reference sequence), SGHAT is the CDR1 and FQDESV is the CDR2. Overall study outcomes, separate from this receptor: For technical reasons, substantially fewer templates were yielded by the blood samples of a couple of patients, and these blood samples were excluded from blood-rectal overlap analysis. The healthy control group was small, consisting of only four individuals. Features of the rectal repertoire distinguished controls, mild-moderate colitis patients and acute severe colitis patients, and in acute severe colitis, rectal diversity was reduced because of clonal expansions. Autologous blood-rectal clonal overlap was significantly higher in ulcerative colitis patients than in controls, suggesting increased T cell trafficking to inflamed tissue. Because repertoires were derived from total lymphocyte DNA, patterns in rare subsets such as regulatory T cells may not have been reflected. A couple of rectal CDR3 clonotypes were detected in all ulcerative colitis patients and were not detected in any of the controls.

A word on this clone: What antigen it recognizes has not been identified. Base qualities are not provided; no much larger clone lies one nucleotide away.

Before the diagnostic colonoscopy, none of the ulcerative colitis patients had been given immunosuppressive medication. A blood sample was drawn at the time of the colonoscopy. The Wizard kit (Promega) was used to extract genomic DNA from blood and intestinal samples. Using the immunoSEQ TRB Survey service, rearranged CDR3 beta regions were amplified from genomic DNA with multiplex V and J primers. Survey-level sequencing depth of up to 500,000 reads per sample was used to keep depth equal across samples. Libraries were purified, pooled and sequenced on Illumina technology. In the source study's methods: Productive clonality, sample overlap, pairwise scatters, CDR3 beta length, V/D/J gene usage and productiveness were all assessed with the immunoSEQ online tools. Calculated diversity was defined as the number of unique rearrangements divided by total templates, multiplied by 100, and Shannon and Simpson indices were computed as well. Principal component analysis used the R prcomp function and ggbiplot package on Z-score normalized data. Morisita's index was used to quantify the clonal overlap between blood and rectum within each subject. This immuneACCESS table, as held by TCRdb, lists in-frame sequences with V and J called but not all clones. Of the missing ones, under half trace to an unresolved V gene in checked studies; the others have no known cause. V, J and clone size derive from that table, while D and trimming were established from the DNA sequence. The table for this sample lists 55,000 to 75,000 clones; around 85% of them were counted only once. The biggest ten clones account for around 3.3% of the sample.

Sequenced input: blood. This chain joins TRBV11-1 to TRBJ2-3; 7 bases in the middle match TRBD1. The receptor comes from a boy aged 5 to 17 with severe ulcerative colitis. The CDR3 region reads CASSFLTGKGTDTQYF. The DNA is TGTGCCAGCAGCTTCCTGACAGGGAAGGGGACAGATACGCAGTATTTT. This CDR3, with the reference TRBV11-1 and TRBJ2-3 proteins standing in past its ends, gives the full variable domain EAEVAQSPRYKITEKSQAVAFWCDPISGHATLYWYRQILGQGPELLVQFQDESVVDDSQLPKDRFSAERLKGVDSTLKIQPAELGDSAMYLCASSFLTGKGTDTQYFGPGTRLTVL.